One sample yielded the 3 T cell receptor beta chains listed below, sequenced in a study of metastatic and nonmetastatic thyroid tumors. Before thyroid surgery, none of the patients had received any treatment. TCRdb re-called the PCR reads with MiXCR. Of about 3,100 clones in the sample, 25% to 30% were seen once. The sample taken for sequencing was tumor tissue. The receptors were sampled from a female donor with papillary thyroid cancer or a benign thyroid nodule (not recorded which). Some clones in this sample may be carry-over from other donors' samples.

This clone is termed medium-sized (0.01 to 0.1%). The chain carries TRBV10-3 and TRBJ2-1; D remains ambiguous. Trimming took 2 bases from V and 2 from J, leaving 19 bases between them. CDR1 and CDR2 from the germline V gene are ENHRY and SYGVKD. The CDR3 totals 18 residues. The DNA for the CDR3 is TGTGCCATCAGTGAGACTTTAAAAGGTTGGGCAACCTACAATGAGCAGTTCTTC. It specifies CAISETLKGWATYNEQFF.

This clone came up a few times. V is TRBV12-3 or TRBV12-4 and J is TRBJ2-7; a weak D match, TRBD2 (6 bases). The CDR3 is 15 residues long. Trimming stripped 6 bases from V and 0 bases from J, with 15 bases between. CDR3 sequence reads: CASSLGDGGSYEQYF. The CDR3 DNA reads TGTGCCAGCAGCCTAGGTGACGGGGGCTCCTACGAGCAGTACTTC.

Sample share makes this clone medium-sized (0.01 to 0.1%). This chain connects TRBV3-1 to TRBJ1-1, with D unclear. The V gene lost 4 bases and the J gene lost 0 bases, with 9 bases spanning the gap. CDR1 is LGHDT and CDR2 is YNNKEL in the germline V gene (reference sequence). The CDR3 length is 14 residues. CDR3 sequence (DNA): TGTGCCAGCAGCCCCGGACTGATGAACACTGAAGCTTTCTTT. It encodes CASSPGLMNTEAFF. The full variable domain, rest sourced from reference TRBV3-1 and TRBJ1-1, is DTAVSQTPKYLVTQMGNDKSIKCEQNLGHDTMYWYKQDSKKFLKIMFSYNNKELIINETVPNRFSPKSPDKAHLNLHINSLELGDSAVYFCASSPGLMNTEAFFGQGTRLTVV.